This T cell receptor beta chain was identified in a study of OX40 agonist ivuxolimab in advanced cancers. The CDR3 extends over 15 amino acids. The germline V gene has CDR1 SEHNR and CDR2 FQNEAQ (reference sequence). Trimming took 8 bases from V and 5 from J, leaving 21 bases between them. This clone was detected only once. The antigen is undetermined. Here immunoSEQ multiplex PCR was the method, and the copy in TCRdb shows in-frame clones only, minus some. Here the sample spans about 92,000 clones, roughly four fifths being singletons. Regarding the study as a whole: Fewer expanded clones were found on average in CD4+ than in CD8+ T cells.

The receptor comes from an adult with an advanced solid tumor such as melanoma, head and neck, liver or kidney cancer. The chain combines TRBV7-9 with TRBJ2-5; possibly TRBD2 for D (5 bases). This specimen consisted of CD4+ or CD8+ T cells sorted from blood, obtained in a trial of the OX40 agonist ivuxolimab. The CDR3 DNA is TGTGCCAGCTCCCCCCCCGGGGTCGGGGAGGAGACCCAGTACTTC. Translation gives CASSPPGVGEETQYF.